Sequencing of this TCR beta chain was carried out in a study of blood T cell repertoires in COVID-19 (TCRdb year 2020). In terms of the full investigation: Samples covering the acute and convalescent phases of COVID-19 were provided by collaborators in the United States, Italy and Spain. The prospective study material was composed of cDNA or gDNA derived from T cells, B-cell-depleted T cells, or PBMCs. Deeply sampled blood TCRbeta repertoires from subjects exposed to, actively infected with, or recovered from COVID-19 were included in the dataset. The repertoires were made available in a free public database intended to serve as a resource for research on the immune response to SARS-CoV-2. The samples were drawn from the first 160 participants of the ongoing ImmuneRACE study and from 950 to 1,500 subjects provided by 6 global collaborators. Nearly every sample came with metadata listing a de-identified subject ID, COVID-19 status, age in years and sex. Where HLA class I and class II types were available, the types were taken from metadata supplied by the sample provider, not from assay-based typing. General conclusions and limits of the study: Clinical and demographic metadata were provided uncurated, with the amount varying by source and participant.

The collaborating institutions used their own protocols to collect whole blood in K2EDTA tubes. For TCRbeta analysis, collaborators shipped samples in one of three forms: frozen whole blood, isolated PBMCs, or DNA extracted from either of those sample types. The CDR3 spans 14 residues, from the cysteine through the phenylalanine. Only CDR3 DNA is held: 42 bases, read in frame from base 1. In the germline V gene (reference sequence), CDR1 corresponds to SEHNR and CDR2 to FQNEAQ. V ends up 5 bases short and J 1 base short, with an unmatched junction base count of 4. Notes on this clone: Its antigen remains undetermined. Qualities for individual bases were not recorded, and no much larger clone is one base off.

TCRbeta CDR3 regions were amplified from genomic DNA by means of the immunoSEQ Assay, a bias-controlled multiplex PCR. For the original study's pipeline: Within the assay, amplification of reference gene primers was used to estimate how many nucleated cells each sample contained. Sequence reads were collapsed and filtered to measure the absolute abundance of every unique TCRbeta CDR3 rearrangement. For each sample, productive Simpson clonality was calculated by taking the square root of Simpson's diversity index across productive rearrangements. TCRdb holds this immuneACCESS table with in-frame rearrangements only. Some clones are missing; in checked studies, unresolved V genes explain under half, and the rest has no known cause. V and J calls and clone size are copied from that table; D and trimming were computed from the DNA. The sample data list some 70,000 clones, and about 80% of these were observed just once. The leading ten clones occupy roughly 0.83% of the sample.

The rearranged chain carries TRBV7-9 and TRBJ1-1, and 7 junction bases match TRBD1. Sequencing was carried out using peripheral blood. The source is a woman in her 70s with acute or convalescent COVID-19. For the CDR3, the sequence is CASSTRQGNTEAFF. The DNA sequence is TGTGCCAGCAGCACCCGACAGGGGAACACTGAAGCTTTCTTT.